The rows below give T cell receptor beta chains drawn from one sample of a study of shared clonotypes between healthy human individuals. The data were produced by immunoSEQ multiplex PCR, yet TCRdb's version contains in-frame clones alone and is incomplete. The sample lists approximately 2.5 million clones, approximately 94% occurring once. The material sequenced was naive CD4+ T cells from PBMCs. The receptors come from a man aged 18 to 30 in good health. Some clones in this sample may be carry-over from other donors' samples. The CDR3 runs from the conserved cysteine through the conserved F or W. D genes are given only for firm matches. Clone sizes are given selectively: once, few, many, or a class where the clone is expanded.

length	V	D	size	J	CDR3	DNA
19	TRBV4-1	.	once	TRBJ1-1	CASSQWASEWAGSNTEAFF	TGCGCCAGCAGCCAATGGGCCTCTGAATGGGCAGGCTCGAACACTGAAGCTTTCTTT
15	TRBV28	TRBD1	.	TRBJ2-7	CASNSAGQGTPEQYF	TGTGCCAGCAACTCAGCGGGACAGGGCACTCCCGAGCAGTACTTC
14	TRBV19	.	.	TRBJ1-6	CASSIDDTNSPLHF	TGTGCCAGTAGTATCGATGACACTAATTCACCCCTCCACTTT
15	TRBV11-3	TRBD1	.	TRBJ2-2	CASSPGTGRTGELFF	TGTGCCAGCAGCCCCGGGACAGGGCGCACCGGGGAGCTGTTTTTT
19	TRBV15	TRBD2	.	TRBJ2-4	CATSALGGGITLAKNIQYF	TGTGCCACCTCAGCGCTGGGGGGGGGTATAACCTTAGCCAAAAACATTCAGTACTTC
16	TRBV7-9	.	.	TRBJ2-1	CASSLALRTDGDEQFF	TGTGCCAGCAGCTTAGCTCTCCGTACGGACGGCGATGAGCAGTTCTTC
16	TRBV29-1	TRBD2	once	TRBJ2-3	CSVGGVAGVLPDTQYF	TGCAGCGTTGGTGGAGTAGCGGGAGTTTTGCCAGATACGCAGTATTTT
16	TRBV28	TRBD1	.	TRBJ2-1	CASSFDPGQGYNEQFF	TGTGCCAGCAGTTTCGACCCGGGACAGGGGTACAATGAGCAGTTCTTC
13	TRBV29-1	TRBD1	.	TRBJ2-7	CSVAVTGVHEQYF	TGCAGCGTTGCGGTGACAGGGGTCCACGAGCAGTACTTC
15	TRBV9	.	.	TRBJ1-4	CASSPHGGINEKLFF	TGTGCCAGCAGCCCCCATGGGGGGATTAATGAAAAACTGTTTTTT
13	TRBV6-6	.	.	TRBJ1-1	CASSYGRGAEAFF	TGTGCCAGCAGTTACGGACGGGGCGCTGAAGCTTTCTTT
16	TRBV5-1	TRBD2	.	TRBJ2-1	CASSLRGGGRVDEQFF	TGCGCCAGCAGTCTGCGAGGCGGGGGGCGCGTCGATGAGCAGTTCTTC